Following are 12 T cell receptor beta chains from one sample sequenced in a study of immune evolution from preneoplasia to lung adenocarcinoma. TCRdb's copy holds only in-frame clones and misses some; the assay was immunoSEQ multiplex PCR. The data show more than 3,500 clones, 86% seen once. Sequencing was done on a sample of FFPE minimally invasive lung adenocarcinoma tissue. These TCRs come from a donor older than 65 with lung adenocarcinoma.

This chain links TRBV11-3 with TRBJ2-7, with D hard to call. The CDR3 covers 14 residues. With 7 bases removed from V and 7 bases from J, the gap between germline ends came to 20 bases. CDR1 and CDR2 from the germline V gene are SGHNT and YENEEA. CDR3 amino acids: CASNSGGNPKEQYF. CDR3 bases: TGTGCCAGCAACTCTGGCGGAAACCCCAAAGAGCAGTACTTC.

The chain uses TRBV5-1 and TRBJ2-2; tentatively, D is TRBD1 (6 bases). The CDR3 sequence is 14 residues long. V shed 5 bases and J shed 4 bases, with 12 bases lying between them. Germline CDR1 SGHRS, CDR2 YFSETQ. The chain's CDR3 is CASRLGQSTGELFF. CDR3 coding DNA: TGCGCCAGCAGACTCGGACAGAGCACCGGGGAGCTGTTTTTT.

The chain has TRBV29-1 and TRBJ1-1; 8 bases are a match to TRBD1. With 4 bases clipped from V and 2 bases from J, the junction kept 9 bases outside the gene matches. The CDR3 is 15 residues long. From germline, CDR1 is SQVTM and CDR2 ANQGSEA. The CDR3 sequence: CSVVVSGTGNTEAFF. CDR3 bases: TGCAGCGTTGTCGTCTCCGGGACAGGTAACACTGAAGCTTTCTTT.

The chain employs TRBV18 and TRBJ2-1; a possible D gene is TRBD2 (6 bases). Trimming removed 5 bases from V and 2 bases from J, with 10 bases in between. Germline values: CDR1 KGHSH, CDR2 LQKENI. This CDR3 is 14 amino acids long. The CDR3 is CASSYSSAYNEQFF. The CDR3 region has the DNA TGTGCCAGCTCATACTCTAGCGCCTACAATGAGCAGTTCTTC. Looking up the rest from reference TRBV18 and TRBJ2-1 gives the full variable domain: NAGVMQNPRHLVRRRGQEARLRCSPMKGHSHVYWYRQLPEEGLKFMVYLQKENIIDESGMPKERFSAEFPKEGPSILRIQQVVRGDSAAYFCASSYSSAYNEQFFGPGTRLTVL.

This clone was picked up a small number of times. The gene calls are TRBV27 and TRBJ2-7; D gene uncertain. The germline CDR1 and CDR2 sequences are MNHEY and SMNVEV (reference sequence). Trimming took 3 bases from V and 6 from J, leaving 15 bases between them. The CDR3 has 14 amino acids. CDR3 bases: TGTGCCAGCAGTTTGGTAGCTAGGAGCTCCGAGCAGTACTTC. Translated: CASSLVARSSEQYF.

This clone was recorded only once. The CDR3: CASTGRVNEQFF. The CDR3 DNA follows: TGTGCCAGCACGGGAAGGGTCAATGAGCAGTTCTTC. The V gene is TRBV11-1, the J gene TRBJ2-1; possibly TRBD2 for D (5 bases). Trimming left V 7 bases short and J 6 bases short, with 10 bases between. Looked up from germline, CDR1 is SGHAT and CDR2 is FQDESV (reference sequence). This CDR3 has 12 residues.

V is TRBV2 and J is TRBJ1-1; D not resolved. Germline loops: CDR1 SNHLY, CDR2 FYNNEI. V shed 6 bases and J shed 5 bases, with 16 bases lying between them. The CDR3 extends over 14 amino acids. This chain's CDR3 is CASRVDVLGTEAFF. In DNA, the CDR3 is TGTGCCAGCAGGGTGGACGTCCTGGGGACTGAAGCTTTCTTT.

The chain combines TRBV5-5 with TRBJ2-3; 13 bases are a match to TRBD2. Germline V gene lookup returns CDR1 SGHKS and CDR2 YYEKEE (reference sequence). This CDR3 comprises 17 residues. The ends lost 0 bases at V and 0 bases at J; junction bases unmatched: 1. The CDR3 nucleotides are TGTGCCAGCAGCTTGGTGACTAGCGGGGGGAGCACAGATACGCAGTATTTT. It specifies CASSLVTSGGSTDTQYF.

This chain joins TRBV4-1 and TRBJ2-1; TRBD2 aligns across 16 bases. Germline V CDR1 and CDR2: MGHRA, YSYEKL. The CDR3 runs 19 residues. V gave up 4 bases and J gave up 2 bases; unmatched junction bases: 8. The CDR3 protein is CASSPLGLAGGPAYNEQFF. CDR3 DNA: TGCGCCAGCAGCCCGTTGGGACTAGCGGGAGGGCCGGCCTACAATGAGCAGTTCTTC.

This chain links TRBV11-3 with TRBJ1-1; perhaps TRBD1 as D (5 bases). Germline CDR1 is SGHNT and CDR2 is YENEEA. The CDR3 extends over 14 amino acids. V gave up 6 bases and J gave up 6 bases, with 17 bases separating them. The CDR3 region is CASRPRDQVSEAFF. The CDR3 nucleotides read TGTGCCAGCAGACCTCGGGACCAGGTGTCTGAAGCTTTCTTT. Together with reference TRBV11-3 and TRBJ1-1, the CDR3 gives the full variable domain: EAGVVQSPRYKIIEKKQPVAFWCNPISGHNTLYWYLQNLGQGPELLIRYENEEAVDDSQLPKDRFSAERLKGVDSTLKIQPAELGDSAVYLCASRPRDQVSEAFFGQGTRLTVV.

The chain recombines TRBV6-1 with TRBJ2-7; unclear D gene. Germline V gene sequence: CDR1 MNHNS, CDR2 SASEGT. Trimming removed 6 bases at V and 4 bases at J, with 10 bases between. There are 12 residues in the CDR3. CDR3 in amino acids: CASRDPLYEQYF. CDR3 in DNA: TGTGCCAGCAGGGACCCCCTATACGAGCAGTACTTC.

The gene calls are TRBV11-3 and TRBJ2-1; D possibly uses TRBD1 or TRBD2 (7 bases each). CDR3 size: 15 residues. From germline, CDR1 is SGHNT and CDR2 YENEEA. Trimming took 2 bases from V and 7 from J, leaving 15 bases between them. The CDR3 region is CASSLRQGGSNEQFF. The CDR3 DNA reads as TGTGCCAGCAGCTTAAGACAGGGAGGGAGTAATGAGCAGTTCTTC.